The following is a T cell receptor beta chain sequence with its context. This clonotype was detected many times. Its antigen is unknown. No much larger clone is present one base from it, and per-base qualities are unavailable. These data come from a study of T-cell reconstitution after alpha-beta-depleted transplantation in children (dated by TCRdb to between 2015 and 2016). About the study as a whole: Using TCR repertoire profiling, the study followed T-cell immune reconstitution in a quantitative way in children after TCRalphabeta/CD19-depleted allogeneic hematopoietic cell transplantation. Overall study outcomes, separate from this receptor: In some patients, high TCRbeta diversity at day 60 was attributed to recipient T cells and intrathymic progenitors that had survived conditioning. The frequencies of hyperexpanded clones fell over the following months, and after one year, T-cell counts and TCRbeta diversity were mostly attributed to newly produced T cells. About two months after transplant, the apparently early recovery of alphabetaT-cell counts reportedly depended on just several hundred clones that had expanded rapidly and came from non-depleted graft cells.

The library was prepared using PCR. Sequencing was performed on an Illumina HiSeq 2500. TCR library preparation used molecular barcoding, with unique molecular identifiers applied to normalize quantification of the TCRbeta repertoire. TCRdb cleaned the public reads at Q25 with fastp, built clones with MiXCR and kept in-frame beta chains. Rows matching on CDR3 protein sequence are summarized as one entry with the most common DNA and genes. In all, the sample holds 550,000 to 600,000 distinct CDR3 sequences, and roughly 24% of those were seen once. Roughly 13% of the sample comes from the top ten. CDR1 and CDR2 are read off the germline V gene as MDHEN and SYDVKM. Trimming takes 3 bases off V and 4 bases off J; junction bases not matched to a gene: 2. Including the terminal cysteine and phenylalanine, the CDR3 comprises 14 residues. The CDR3 DNA has 42 bases and is translated from base 1. This sample's treatment or condition label indicates: allogeneic hematopoietic cell transplantation with graft depleted of TCRalphabeta T cells and CD19 B cells. TCRalphabeta/CD19-depleted allogeneic hematopoietic cell grafts were given to the transplant recipients, all of whom were children.

The sequences come from PBMCs, mostly from graft donor cells, collected 360 days after TCRalphabeta/CD19-depleted stem cell transplant. The origin of this receptor is a boy under three years old who had a stem cell transplant for acute myeloid leukemia, so the T cells may come from the graft donor. The sequence joins TRBV28 to TRBJ2-2, and TRBD1 aligns with 7 junction nucleotides. CDR3 sequence: CASSFTGATGELFF. In nucleotides, the sequence is TGTGCCAGCAGTTTCACAGGGGCCACCGGGGAGCTGTTTTTT.